The entry that follows covers one T cell receptor beta chain sequence. Its antigen is not identified. TCRdb re-called the RACE reads with MiXCR, one entry per CDR3 protein. The data contain 150,000 to 200,000 distinct CDR3 sequences, roughly a quarter of them singletons. This record belongs to a study of human T cells and chemical hapten exposure. Points from the study as a whole: Expanded TCRs created a significantly greater count of big CDR3 similarity clusters than controls did.

The CDR3 sequence is 15 residues long. Germline V lookup: CDR1 LGHNA, CDR2 YSLEER. Trimming stripped 7 bases from V and 1 base from J, with 16 bases between. Time point meaning: patch test 3, about 24 weeks after DPC sensitization. As for treatment: therapeutic diphenylcyclopropenone sensitization with weekly scalp DPC. V is TRBV4-3 and J is TRBJ1-1; D gene unclear. Sequences were derived from whole blood, sampled in connection with sensitization to the hapten diphenylcyclopropenone (DPC). The source is a woman aged 18 to 35 with alopecia areata. Some clones in this sample may be carry-over from other donors' samples. The CDR3 region has the DNA TGCGCCAGCACCCCCGGGCTCCACACGAACACTGAAGCTTTCTTT. This gives the protein CASTPGLHTNTEAFF.